Listed here are 15 T cell receptor beta chains from one sample, sequenced in a study of regulatory T cells in long-lasting Graves disease. The time point denotes: newly diagnosed GD, antithyroid drugs for less than 3 months. Isolated PBMC RNA provided the starting material for the TCR library. The TCR beta library used iRepertoire HTBI primers with Arm-PCR amplification of CDR3. TCRdb re-analysed the multiplex PCR reads in MiXCR, keeping a single row per CDR3 protein. The sample includes about 470,000 distinct CDR3 sequences, approximately 15% seen only once; the top ten take approximately 15%. The same sample was also used in a study of T cells in Graves' hyperthyroidism and ophthalmopathy.

The source material was peripheral blood mononuclear cells (PBMCs), sampled at new diagnosis, from a patient treated with antithyroid drugs. These receptors all stem from a woman in her twenties or thirties with Graves disease.

This clonotype showed up many times. The rearrangement uses TRBV20-1 and TRBJ2-3, with 9 bases that match TRBD2. The CDR3 is made up of 14 amino acids. CDR1 is DFQATT and CDR2 is SNEGSKA in the germline V gene (reference sequence). The junction had 6 bases not matched to a gene; V was cut back by 5 bases and J by 3 bases. CDR3 bases: TGCAGTGCTGTAGCGGGAGATATTACAGATACGCAGTATTTT. Translation gives CSAVAGDITDTQYF.

This rearrangement joins TRBV7-6 to TRBJ1-2, with D hard to call. Germline V gene lookup returns CDR1 SGHVS and CDR2 FNYEAQ. This CDR3 comprises 12 residues. Trimming pared 8 bases from V and 9 bases from J, leaving 16 bases between. The CDR3 DNA follows: TGTGCCAGCTCAGACGGACTGTATCGCTACACCTTC. It yields the protein CASSDGLYRYTF.

J is TRBJ2-7 and V is TRBV9; TRBD2 aligns across 9 bases. The CDR3 consists of 14 residues. V trimming: 4 bases; J trimming: 5 bases; junction bases outside the gene matches: 7. Germline lookup yields CDR1 SGDLS and CDR2 YYNGEE. Here the CDR3 DNA reads TGTGCCAGCAGCTCGGGACTAGCCCCCCACGAGCAGTACTTC. Translated, it gives CASSSGLAPHEQYF.

V gene TRBV27 combines with J gene TRBJ2-2, with 10 bases aligning to TRBD2. There are 16 residues in the CDR3. The V gene end was trimmed by 3 bases and the J gene end by 4 bases; junction bases not matched to a gene: 5. In germline, CDR1 is MNHEY, CDR2 SMNVEV (reference sequence). The chain's CDR3 is CASSLLAGEGTGELFF. CDR3 in DNA: TGTGCCAGCAGTTTGCTAGCGGGAGAGGGCACCGGGGAGCTGTTTTTT.

Concerning this clonotype: A single base separates this from a much larger clone, so it may be a read error. The rearrangement joins TRBV3-1 to TRBJ1-2; 8 bases fit TRBD1. Germline V lookup: CDR1 LGHDT, CDR2 YNNKEL (reference sequence). There are 16 residues in the CDR3. J lost 4 bases, V lost 0 bases, and 7 bases had no gene match. This CDR3 is CASSQEEAGGAYGYTF. CDR3 in DNA: TGTGCCAGCAGCCAAGAGGAGGCAGGGGGCGCCTATGGCTACACCTTC.

The sample holds a few counts of this clonotype. The junction and the germline gene differ at one end; a read error may be behind it. The V gene is TRBV28, the J gene TRBJ1-1, with D maybe TRBD1 (6 bases). Germline loops: CDR1 MDHEN, CDR2 SYDVKM. The CDR3 extends over 11 amino acids. The CDR3 here is CAGRGNTEAFF. For the CDR3, the DNA is TGTGCCGGCAGGGGGAACACTGAAGCTTTCTTT.

Comment on this clonotype: A read error is likely here: a far larger clone is one base away. J is TRBJ2-1 and V is TRBV2, with no clear D. CDR3 length equals 12 residues. CDR1 and CDR2 (germline): SNHLY, FYNNEI. The V and J ends lost 1 base and 10 bases respectively, with 8 bases between them. CDR3 nucleotide sequence: TGTGCCAGCAGTGAAGACCCCAGCGAGCAGTTCTTC. Translated: CASSEDPSEQFF.

This clonotype occurred many times. The chain links TRBV5-4 to TRBJ2-7; weak D call: TRBD1 (5 bases). Per the germline V gene, CDR1 is SGHNT and CDR2 is YYREEE (reference sequence). Trimming removed 4 bases from V and 4 bases from J, with 15 bases in between. The CDR3 runs to 14 residues. The CDR3 DNA sequence: TGTGCCAGCAGCCCAAGACAGCCCCCGTACGAGCAGTACTTC. Translated: CASSPRQPPYEQYF.

J is TRBJ2-2 and V is TRBV10-2; no reliable D call. The CDR3 loop spans 14 amino acids. The germline V gene has CDR1 WSHSY and CDR2 SAAADI. The ends were cut back, 2 bases at V and 0 bases at J, with 4 bases in the middle. CDR3 amino acids: CASSETPNTGELFF. Written as DNA, the CDR3 is TGCGCCAGCAGTGAGACCCCGAACACCGGGGAGCTGTTTTTT.

This clonotype was counted ten times or more. The J gene is TRBJ2-2, the V gene TRBV3-1, with 7 bases lining up with TRBD2. Trimming cost V 4 bases and J 2 bases; bases outside gene matches: 4. From germline, CDR1 is LGHDT and CDR2 YNNKEL (reference sequence). The CDR3 consists of 15 residues. This chain's CDR3 is CASSRRAGNTGELFF. The CDR3, as DNA: TGTGCCAGCAGCCGGAGAGCGGGAAACACCGGGGAGCTGTTTTTT.

This clonotype has a count of ten or more. This CDR3 reads CSASTETPYEQYF. The CDR3 DNA reads TGCAGTGCTAGTACCGAGACCCCCTACGAGCAGTACTTC. The J gene is TRBJ2-7, the V gene TRBV20-1; D uncertain. The CDR3 extends over 13 amino acids. CDR1 and CDR2 from the germline V gene are DFQATT and SNEGSKA (reference sequence). Trimming shortened V by 3 bases and J by 2 bases, and 11 bases separated the two germline ends.

This clonotype was picked up many times. The V gene is TRBV5-6, the J gene TRBJ1-5; 7 nucleotides align to TRBD1. The CDR3 has 15 amino acids. Trimming cost V 5 bases and J 2 bases; bases outside gene matches: 7. The V gene's germline CDR1 is SGHDT and CDR2 YYEEEE. The CDR3 is CASSLQGLGNQPQHF. CDR3 in DNA: TGTGCCAGCAGTTTACAGGGGTTGGGCAATCAGCCCCAGCATTTT. Combining the CDR3 with reference TRBV5-6 and TRBJ1-5 gives the whole variable domain DAGVTQSPTHLIKTRGQQVTLRCSPKSGHDTVSWYQQALGQGPQFIFQYYEEEERQRGNFPDRFSGHQFPNYSSELNVNALLLGDSALYLCASSLQGLGNQPQHFGDGTRLSIL.

The chain couples TRBV12-3 or TRBV12-4 to TRBJ1-5, with D perhaps matching TRBD1 (5 bases). The V and J ends lost 3 bases and 7 bases respectively, with 19 bases between them. The CDR3 totals 16 residues. CDR3 nucleotide sequence: TGTGCCAGCAGTTTCCCGGACGGGGGTGGGGTACAGCCCCAGCATTTT. This translates into CASSFPDGGGVQPQHF.

In its sample, this clonotype was seen many times. Since the CDR3 does not end with the conserved phenylalanine or tryptophan, this likely comes from a read error. No DNA is shown, since the ends of the CDR3 on it are uncertain; the CDR3 is the one TCRdb lists. J is TRBJ1-1 and V is TRBV3-1. CDR1 is LGHDT and CDR2 is YNNKEL in the germline V gene (reference sequence). The CDR3 sequence runs 12 residues, both termini included. CDR3 sequence: CASSQTGLGQAL.

This clonotype occurred a few times. The V call is TRBV19, the J call TRBJ1-1; D remains ambiguous. Germline V gene sequence: CDR1 LNHDA, CDR2 SQIVND (reference sequence). CDR3 length equals 13 residues. Trimming left V 3 bases short and J 1 base short, with 6 bases between. CDR3 region: CASSMTRNTEAFF. CDR3 in DNA: TGTGCCAGTAGTATGACGAGGAACACTGAAGCTTTCTTT.